Listed below are T cell receptor beta chains from one sample, sequenced in a study of cytomegalovirus exposure and HLA in healthy donors. Profiling relied on immunoSEQ multiplex PCR, and the TCRdb table lists in-frame clones only, not all of them. Of around 190,000 clones in the sample, over 70% were seen once. Sequencing input: PBMCs. The receptor source for this set is a woman aged 25-40 years in good health and CMV-seropositive. The CDR3 runs from the conserved cysteine through the conserved F or W. D genes are given only for firm matches. Size is omitted from some rows. Given values are once, few, many or a class for expanded clones.

abundance	v_gene	d_gene	j_gene	CDR3aa	CDR3nt
.	TRBV6-1	.	TRBJ2-2	CASSERGWYYTGELFF	TGTGCCAGCAGTGAAAGGGGGTGGTACTACACCGGGGAGCTGTTTTTT
.	TRBV11-2	TRBD2	TRBJ2-7	CASSRRLAGGQPYEQYF	TGTGCCAGCAGCCGTCGACTAGCGGGAGGCCAGCCCTACGAGCAGTACTTC
.	TRBV28	.	TRBJ1-1	CASSLRGMMNTEAFF	TGTGCCAGCAGTTTAAGGGGGATGATGAACACTGAAGCTTTCTTT
.	TRBV28	.	TRBJ1-1	CASYTRGRGTEAFF	TGTGCCAGTTATACCAGAGGTAGGGGCACTGAAGCTTTCTTT
few	TRBV9	TRBD2	TRBJ2-7	CASSPLAGGYEQYF	TGTGCCAGCAGCCCGCTGGCGGGAGGCTACGAGCAGTACTTC
.	TRBV4-1	TRBD2	TRBJ2-7	CASSQVSGSSLGEQYF	TGCGCCAGCAGCCAAGTTAGCGGGAGCTCGCTGGGCGAGCAGTACTTC
.	TRBV6-5	.	TRBJ2-7	CASSYSKGWAYEQYF	TGTGCCAGCAGTTACTCGAAGGGGTGGGCCTACGAGCAGTACTTC
.	TRBV28	TRBD2	TRBJ2-3	CASSTGTSGADTQYF	TGTGCCAGCAGCACGGGGACTAGCGGTGCAGATACGCAGTATTTT
.	TRBV29-1	.	TRBJ1-2	CSVGGNYGYTF	TGCAGCGTGGGAGGCAACTATGGCTACACCTTC
.	TRBV2	.	TRBJ1-4	CASSFRATNEKLFF	TGTGCCAGCAGCTTCAGGGCAACTAATGAAAAACTGTTTTTT
few	TRBV5-5	.	TRBJ1-2	CASSQTTNYGYTF	TGTGCCAGCAGCCAGACAACTAACTATGGCTACACCTTC
.	TRBV25-1	.	TRBJ1-4	CASSESPDSFNEKLFF	TGTGCCAGCAGTGAATCCCCGGACAGTTTTAATGAAAAACTGTTTTTT
.	TRBV4-2	TRBD1	TRBJ1-2	CASSPPGAGQMDYGYTF	TGTGCCAGCAGCCCCCCAGGCGCGGGACAGATGGACTATGGCTACACCTTC
few	TRBV11-3	.	TRBJ2-1	CASSPGRGSGDNEQFF	TGTGCCAGCAGCCCCGGTAGGGGAAGTGGGGACAATGAGCAGTTCTTC
.	TRBV25-1	.	TRBJ1-5	CASSEYEDQPQHF	TGTGCCAGCAGTGAATATGAGGATCAGCCCCAGCATTTT
.	TRBV6-4	TRBD1	TRBJ2-1	CASSRDRVSYNEQFF	TGTGCCAGCAGTCGGGACAGGGTCTCCTACAATGAGCAGTTCTTC
.	TRBV28	.	TRBJ2-2	CASSPPLPGISTGELFF	TGTGCCAGCAGTCCCCCCCTGCCGGGGATAAGCACCGGGGAGCTGTTTTTT
.	TRBV19	.	TRBJ1-2	CATSNYGYTF	TGTGCCACCTCCAACTATGGCTACACCTTC
few	TRBV5-8	.	TRBJ1-1	CASSLGVNTEAFF	TGTGCCAGCAGCTTAGGGGTAAACACTGAAGCTTTCTTT
.	TRBV5-6	.	TRBJ2-3	CASSSQDTQYF	TGTGCCAGCAGCTCTCAGGATACGCAGTATTTT
.	TRBV28	.	TRBJ1-5	CASSLGGAGYQPQHF	TGTGCCAGCAGTTTAGGGGGCGCCGGGTATCAGCCCCAGCATTTT
.	TRBV5-1	TRBD1	TRBJ2-5	CASRAPTGASETQYF	TGCGCCAGCAGGGCCCCGACAGGGGCCTCAGAGACCCAGTACTTC
few	TRBV28	TRBD1	TRBJ1-5	CASSLQGGLGPQHF	TGTGCCAGCAGTTTACAAGGGGGCCTGGGGCCCCAGCATTTT
.	TRBV20-1	.	TRBJ1-2	CSASLRAGYTF	TGCAGTGCTAGTTTGCGGGCCGGCTACACCTTC
.	TRBV10-3	.	TRBJ2-1	CAIGTGESYNEQFF	TGTGCCATAGGCACAGGCGAATCCTACAATGAGCAGTTCTTC
few	TRBV27	TRBD2	TRBJ2-1	CASSLGGLAGYNEQFF	TGTGCCAGCAGTCTAGGGGGACTAGCGGGTTACAATGAGCAGTTCTTC
.	TRBV19	.	TRBJ2-3	CASSPSGTGPYSTQYF	TGTGCCAGTAGCCCGTCCGGGACTGGTCCTTATAGTACGCAGTATTTT
once	TRBV28	.	TRBJ1-1	CASSLLPQGTEAFF	TGTGCCAGCAGTTTACTCCCCCAGGGGACTGAAGCTTTCTTT
.	TRBV27	.	TRBJ2-3	CASSGRTATPTDTQYF	TGTGCCAGCAGTGGTAGGACAGCCACCCCCACAGATACGCAGTATTTT
.	TRBV19	.	TRBJ2-7	CASNELEQYF	TGTGCCAGTAACGAGTTGGAGCAGTACTTC
.	TRBV28	.	TRBJ2-7	CASSLAGRTVPYEQYF	TGTGCCAGCAGTTTGGCGGGCCGGACAGTCCCCTACGAGCAGTACTTC
.	TRBV6-6	.	TRBJ2-5	CASSYSAGGETQYF	TGTGCCAGCAGTTACTCGGCAGGGGGGGAGACCCAGTACTTC
.	TRBV28	.	TRBJ2-7	CASSFPHTKSYEQYF	TGTGCCAGCAGTTTCCCTCACACTAAATCCTACGAGCAGTACTTC
.	TRBV14	.	TRBJ1-1	CASSRQMNTEAFF	TGTGCCAGCAGCCGACAGATGAACACTGAAGCTTTCTTT
.	TRBV9	.	TRBJ2-1	CASRGGGNEQFF	TGTGCCAGCAGGGGAGGAGGGAATGAGCAGTTCTTC
once	TRBV25-1	TRBD1	TRBJ2-2	CASFGTGPTGELFF	TGTGCCAGCTTCGGGACAGGCCCCACCGGGGAGCTGTTTTTT
.	TRBV6-6	.	TRBJ1-1	CASSYGQNTEAFF	TGTGCCAGCAGTTACGGGCAGAACACTGAAGCTTTCTTT
.	TRBV5-4	.	TRBJ2-7	CASSLGGSPYEQYF	TGTGCCAGCAGCTTGGGTGGGAGCCCCTACGAGCAGTACTTC
.	TRBV14	.	TRBJ1-1	CASSQPGMNTEAFF	TGTGCCAGCAGCCAGCCGGGGATGAACACTGAAGCTTTCTTT
.	TRBV6-6	TRBD1	TRBJ1-1	CASSYGDRARNTEAFF	TGTGCCAGCAGTTACGGGGACAGGGCTCGAAACACTGAAGCTTTCTTT
.	TRBV25-1	TRBD2	TRBJ2-1	CASSEPLGSGRANEQFF	TGTGCCAGCAGTGAACCCCTCGGTAGCGGGAGGGCAAATGAGCAGTTCTTC